The 18 T cell receptor beta chains listed next were all sequenced from one sample in a study of response to subunit inactivated influenza vaccine. TCRdb called the RT-PCR reads again in MiXCR, with one record for every CDR3 protein. This sample has under 200,000 distinct CDR3 sequences, with around 11% found just once. The sample was CD8+ T cells sorted from PBMCs, taken roughly 24 months after vaccination. The receptors were gathered from a man aged 45-69 years who received an inactivated influenza vaccine.

There are many counts of this clonotype. This chain joins TRBV20-1 and TRBJ2-7; TRBD2 is a possible D gene (6 bases). V lost 2 bases to trimming and J lost 7 bases, with 15 bases between them. The CDR3 covers 13 residues. Germline lookup yields CDR1 DFQATT and CDR2 SNEGSKA (reference sequence). CDR3 amino acids: CSARQTRMGEQYF. Written as DNA, the CDR3 is TGCAGTGCTAGACAGACTAGAATGGGGGAGCAGTACTTC.

The rearrangement joins TRBV9 to TRBJ2-1; D not resolved. CDR1 and CDR2 from the germline V gene are SGDLS and YYNGEE. The V and J ends lost 1 base and 7 bases respectively, with 9 bases between them. The CDR3 loop spans 13 amino acids. Here the CDR3 reads CASSVWPGNEQFF. Written as DNA, the CDR3 is TGTGCCAGCAGCGTATGGCCTGGGAATGAGCAGTTCTTC. Drawing the rest from reference TRBV9 and TRBJ2-1, the complete variable domain is DSGVTQTPKHLITATGQRVTLRCSPRSGDLSVYWYQQSLDQGLQFLIQYYNGEERAKGNILERFSAQQFPDLHSELNLSSLELGDSALYFCASSVWPGNEQFFGPGTRLTVL.

This clonotype has only a few counts. The V gene is TRBV29-1, the J gene TRBJ1-2; D gene uncertain. This CDR3 has 12 amino acids. Per the germline V gene, CDR1 is SQVTM and CDR2 is ANQGSEA. The V gene lost 6 bases and the J gene lost 0 bases, with 8 bases spanning the gap. The CDR3 DNA sequence: TGCAGCGTCGACACCACTAACTATGGCTACACCTTC. It encodes CSVDTTNYGYTF.

This clonotype was seen a few times. This chain connects TRBV21-1 to TRBJ2-3; the table's D call, TRBD2, has no DNA check behind it. TRBV21-1 represents a pseudogene. The CDR3 has 19 residues. The CDR3 reads CASDPTSGSEGSCTDTQYF. Here the CDR3 DNA reads TGTGCCAGCGACCCGACTAGCGGGTCTGAGGGGAGTTGCACAGATACGCAGTATTTT.

This clonotype has ten or more counts. The rearrangement uses TRBV10-3 and TRBJ2-3, with TRBD1 matching 8 bases. Trimming took 4 bases from V and 3 from J; bases not matched to a gene: 6. Germline CDR1 is ENHRY and CDR2 is SYGVKD. The CDR3 runs 15 residues. The CDR3 sequence: CAISGVTGVTDTQYF. CDR3 nucleotides: TGTGCCATCAGTGGGGTGACAGGGGTGACAGATACGCAGTATTTT.

CDR3 in DNA: TGTGCCAGCAGCTTAAGTCTGGGCCCGGATACGCAGTATTTT. It encodes CASSLSLGPDTQYF. The V call is TRBV7-2, the J call TRBJ2-3; no firm D call. This CDR3 comprises 14 residues. Trimming shortened V by 2 bases and J by 6 bases, and 12 bases separated the two germline ends. Germline CDR1 and CDR2: SGHTA and FQGNSA.

The rearrangement links TRBV15 to TRBJ1-2, with D possibly being TRBD1 (5 bases). Germline loops: CDR1 LNHNV, CDR2 YYDKDF (reference sequence). This CDR3 region has 15 residues. Trimming left V 6 bases short and J 0 bases short, with 14 bases between. The CDR3 here is CATSPRRTSNYGYTF. The CDR3 region has the DNA TGTGCCACCAGTCCTCGAAGGACATCTAACTATGGCTACACCTTC.

This clonotype occurred a few times. The chain is built from TRBV20-1 and TRBJ2-5, with 10 bases lining up with TRBD2. V dropped 6 bases and J dropped 5; count of bases not matched to a gene: 12. CDR1 DFQATT and CDR2 SNEGSKA come from the germline V gene (reference sequence). The length of the CDR3 is 15 residues. The CDR3 DNA follows: TGCAGTGCAAACGGGGCTAGCGGGAGAGTTGAGACCCAGTACTTC. Protein sequence: CSANGASGRVETQYF.

The chain links TRBV4-3 to TRBJ2-1; possibly TRBD1 or TRBD2 for D (5 bases each). V was shortened by 0 bases and J by 2 bases, with 14 bases between the two germline ends. The germline V gene has CDR1 LGHNA and CDR2 YSLEER. This CDR3 is built from 17 residues. In nucleotides, the CDR3 is TGCGCCAGCAGCCAAGACCCCCACGGGACCACCTACAATGAGCAGTTCTTC. It encodes CASSQDPHGTTYNEQFF.

The CDR3 DNA reads TGCGCCAGCAGCCAAGATGGAGTCTGGGGCTACACCTTC. This translates into CASSQDGVWGYTF. The V call is TRBV4-3, the J call TRBJ1-2; D is undetermined. Trimming shortened V by 0 bases and J by 8 bases, and 10 bases separated the two germline ends. This CDR3 is built from 13 residues. Germline V lookup: CDR1 LGHNA, CDR2 YSLEER.

This chain joins TRBV9 and TRBJ2-1; perhaps TRBD1 as D (6 bases). This CDR3 has 14 residues. The germline V gene encodes CDR1 SGDLS and CDR2 YYNGEE. V gave up 0 bases and J gave up 4 bases, with 8 bases separating them. CDR3 sequence (DNA): TGTGCCAGCAGCGTAGGCACAGGGTACAATGAGCAGTTCTTC. It encodes CASSVGTGYNEQFF.

This chain uses TRBV12-3 or TRBV12-4 with TRBJ2-1, with TRBD2 as a possible D gene (5 bases). The V gene lost 6 bases and the J gene lost 0 bases, with 12 bases spanning the gap. The CDR3 totals 15 residues. The CDR3 reads CASSTKAASYNEQFF. For the CDR3, the DNA is TGTGCCAGCAGCACAAAAGCGGCCTCCTACAATGAGCAGTTCTTC.

This clonotype was counted at least ten times. The chain recombines TRBV7-9 with TRBJ1-1; D ambiguous. V was trimmed by 5 bases and J by 0 bases, leaving 4 bases between them. This CDR3 spans 12 amino acids. Germline assignment: CDR1 SEHNR and CDR2 FQNEAQ (reference sequence). CDR3 DNA sequence: TGTGCCAGCAGCGAGATGAACACTGAAGCTTTCTTT. It codes for CASSEMNTEAFF. Looking up the rest from reference TRBV7-9 and TRBJ1-1 gives the full variable domain: DTGVSQNPRHKITKRGQNVTFRCDPISEHNRLYWYRQTLGQGPEFLTYFQNEAQLEKSRLLSDRFSAERPKGSFSTLEIQRTEQGDSAMYLCASSEMNTEAFFGQGTRLTVV.

This clonotype was counted only a few times. V usage is TRBV12-5 and J usage is TRBJ2-7; D gene uncertain. The CDR3 has 15 amino acids. Germline loops: CDR1 LGHNT, CDR2 FRNRAP. V was shortened by 1 base and J by 3 bases, with 13 bases between the two germline ends. The CDR3 DNA reads TGTGCTAGTGGTTTGGGTAGACTGGATATCTACGAGCAGTACTTC. Encoded protein: CASGLGRLDIYEQYF. The variable domain in full, completed from reference TRBV12-5 and TRBJ2-7, reads DARVTQTPRHKVTEMGQEVTMRCQPILGHNTVFWYRQTMMQGLELLAYFRNRAPLDDSGMPKDRFSAEMPDATLATLKIQPSEPRDSAVYFCASGLGRLDIYEQYFGPGTRLTVT.

This clonotype was picked up a small number of times. V usage is TRBV20-1 and J usage is TRBJ2-5; D is undetermined. Per germline, CDR1 DFQATT and CDR2 SNEGSKA (reference sequence). V lost 0 bases and J 10 bases, leaving 24 bases between the germline ends. This CDR3 region has 16 residues. Written as DNA, the CDR3 is TGCAGTGCTAGAGATCTAATTCCGTTTGCGGACCGCGACCAGTACTTC. Its protein is CSARDLIPFADRDQYF.

This clonotype appeared many times. The chain uses TRBV10-3 and TRBJ2-3, with D possibly TRBD2 on 6 matching bases. There are 16 residues in the CDR3. Trimming pared 2 bases from V and 2 bases from J, leaving 14 bases between. CDR1 and CDR2 (germline): ENHRY, SYGVKD. The CDR3 DNA is TGTGCCATCAGTGAGACGATGCGGGGTCTCACAGATACGCAGTATTTT. Its protein is CAISETMRGLTDTQYF.

J is TRBJ1-1 and V is TRBV19; TRBD1 might be the D (6 bases). V shed 7 bases and J shed 3 bases, with 12 bases lying between them. Germline CDR1 reads LNHDA; CDR2 reads SQIVND (reference sequence). The CDR3 spans 13 residues. DNA of the CDR3: TGTGCCAGTAATCACAGGGAGGACACTGAAGCTTTCTTT. Its translation is CASNHREDTEAFF.

The V call is TRBV4-3, the J call TRBJ2-3; 7 bases map to TRBD1. Trimming at V came to 3 bases and at J to 0 bases, leaving 6 bases not matched to a gene. CDR1 is LGHNA and CDR2 is YSLEER in the germline V gene. The CDR3 has 16 amino acids. This CDR3 reads CASSQGTVPSTDTQYF. In DNA form, the CDR3 reads TGCGCCAGCAGCCAGGGGACAGTGCCTAGCACAGATACGCAGTATTTT.